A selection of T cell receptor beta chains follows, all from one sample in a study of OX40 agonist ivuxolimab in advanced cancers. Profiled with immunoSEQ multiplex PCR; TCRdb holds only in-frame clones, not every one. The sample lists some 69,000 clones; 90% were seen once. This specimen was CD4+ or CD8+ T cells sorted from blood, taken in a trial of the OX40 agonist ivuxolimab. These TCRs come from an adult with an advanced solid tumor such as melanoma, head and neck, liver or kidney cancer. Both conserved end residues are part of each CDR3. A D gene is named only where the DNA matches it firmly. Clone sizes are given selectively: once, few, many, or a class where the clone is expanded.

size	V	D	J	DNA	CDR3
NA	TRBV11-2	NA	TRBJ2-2	TGTGCCAGCAGCTTAGCGACCGGGGAGCTGTTTTTT	CASSLATGELFF
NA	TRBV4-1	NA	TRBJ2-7	TGCGCCAGCAGCCTAACTTCACAGCTTACCTACGAGCAGTACTTC	CASSLTSQLTYEQYF
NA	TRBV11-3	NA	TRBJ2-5	TGTGCCAGCAGCTTAGTCACGAACCAAGAGACCCAGTACTTC	CASSLVTNQETQYF
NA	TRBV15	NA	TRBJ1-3	TGTGCCACCAGCAGAGAAGGACAGTTCTCTGGAAACACCATATATTTT	CATSREGQFSGNTIYF
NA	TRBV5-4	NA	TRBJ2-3	TGTGCCAGCAGCAGGGACAGCACAGATACGCAGTATTTT	CASSRDSTDTQYF
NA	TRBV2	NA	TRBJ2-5	TGTGCCAGCAGTCCCCAGGGGGGGGTGGTTCAAGAGACCCAGTACTTC	CASSPQGGVVQETQYF
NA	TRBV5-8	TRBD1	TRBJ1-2	TGTGCCAGCAGTTTTGGGACAGCTTCCTATGGCTACACCTTC	CASSFGTASYGYTF
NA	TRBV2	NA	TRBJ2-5	TGTGCCTCTACTGGGAGTTTTTCGGAGGTAGAGACCCAGTACTTC	CASTGSFSEVETQYF
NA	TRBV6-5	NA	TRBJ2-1	TGTGCCAGCAGTTACTCAGGGGGACCCTACAATGAGCAGTTCTTC	CASSYSGGPYNEQFF
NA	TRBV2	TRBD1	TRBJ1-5	TGTGCCAGCAGTAGACAGGGACCGGGCGGCAATCAGCCCCAGCATTTT	CASSRQGPGGNQPQHF
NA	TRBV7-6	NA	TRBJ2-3	TGTGCCAGCGGTCGGGGTTCCCCAGATACGCAGTATTTT	CASGRGSPDTQYF
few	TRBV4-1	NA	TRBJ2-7	TGCGCCAGCAGCCAAGGGACGTTGAGGGAGCAGTACTTC	CASSQGTLREQYF
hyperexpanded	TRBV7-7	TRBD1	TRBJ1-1	TGTGCTAGCAGTTTGGACAGGGAGGCTGAAGCTTTCTTT	CASSLDREAEAFF
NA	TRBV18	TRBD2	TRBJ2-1	TGTGCCAGCTCACCAGGGACTAGCGTTTACAATGAGCAGTTCTTC	CASSPGTSVYNEQFF
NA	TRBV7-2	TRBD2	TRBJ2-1	TGTGCCAGCAGCCGAAGCGGGGGTGAGCAGTTCTTC	CASSRSGGEQFF
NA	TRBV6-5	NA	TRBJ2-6	TGTGCCAGCAACGCCCGCGGATCTGGGGCCAACGTCCTGACTTTC	CASNARGSGANVLTF
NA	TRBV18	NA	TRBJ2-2	TGTGCCAGCTCACCCGACGCGGCCGGGGAGCTGTTTTTT	CASSPDAAGELFF
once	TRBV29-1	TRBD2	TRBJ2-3	TGCAGCGTTCTAGCGGGAGGGCTCACAGATACGCAGTATTTT	CSVLAGGLTDTQYF
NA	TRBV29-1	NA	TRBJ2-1	TGCAGCGTTGAAGATTACCTCGATGAGCAGTTCTTC	CSVEDYLDEQFF
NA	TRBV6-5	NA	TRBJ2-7	TGTGCCAGCAGTTATGGAGGGGTAGGAAGAGGCGGCGAGCAGTACTTC	CASSYGGVGRGGEQYF
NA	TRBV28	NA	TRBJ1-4	TGTGCCAGCAGTTTATATGGTGAAAAACTGTTTTTT	CASSLYGEKLFF
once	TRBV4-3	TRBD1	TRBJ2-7	TGCGCCAGCAGCCAACTAACAGGGGGCCTCCACTACGAGCAGTACTTC	CASSQLTGGLHYEQYF
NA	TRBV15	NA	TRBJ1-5	TGTGCCACCAGCGTAGACGTTAGGAGTAATCAGCCCCAGCATTTT	CATSVDVRSNQPQHF
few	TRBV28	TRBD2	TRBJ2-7	TGTGCCAGCAGTTCCCCCGGGGGGGGCTTGGGCGAGCAGTACTTC	CASSSPGGGLGEQYF
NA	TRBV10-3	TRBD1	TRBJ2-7	TGTGCCATCAGTCCGGGACAGGGGGCTTACGAGCAGTACTTC	CAISPGQGAYEQYF
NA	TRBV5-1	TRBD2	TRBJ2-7	TGCGCCAGCAGCGCCCGACTAGCGGGAGGCTACGAGCAGTACTTC	CASSARLAGGYEQYF
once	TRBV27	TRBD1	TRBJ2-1	TGTGCCAGCCGATCCCCCGGACAGGCGAGCTCCTACAATGAGCAGTTCTTC	CASRSPGQASSYNEQFF
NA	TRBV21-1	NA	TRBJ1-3	TGTGCCAACGGACGGTTCTCTGGAAACACCATATATTTT	CANGRFSGNTIYF